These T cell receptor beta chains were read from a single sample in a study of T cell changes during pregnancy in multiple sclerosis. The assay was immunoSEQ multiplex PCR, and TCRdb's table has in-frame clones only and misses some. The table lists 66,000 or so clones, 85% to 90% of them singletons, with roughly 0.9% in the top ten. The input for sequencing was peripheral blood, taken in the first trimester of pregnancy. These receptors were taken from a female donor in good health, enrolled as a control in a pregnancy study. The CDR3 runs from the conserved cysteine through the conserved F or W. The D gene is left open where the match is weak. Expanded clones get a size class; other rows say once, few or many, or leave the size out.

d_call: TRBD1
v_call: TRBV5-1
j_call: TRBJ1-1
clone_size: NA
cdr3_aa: CASSLGSQGDTEAFF
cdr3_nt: TGCGCCAGCAGCTTGGGGTCTCAGGGGGACACTGAAGCTTTCTTT

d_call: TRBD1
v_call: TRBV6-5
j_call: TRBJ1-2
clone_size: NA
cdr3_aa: CASGTQGWGVYGYTF
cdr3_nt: TGTGCCAGCGGGACACAGGGGTGGGGAGTCTATGGCTACACCTTC

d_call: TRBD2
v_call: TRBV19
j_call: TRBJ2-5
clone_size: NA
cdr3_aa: CASSIQRGSETQYF
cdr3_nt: TGTGCCAGTAGTATACAGCGGGGAAGTGAGACCCAGTACTTC

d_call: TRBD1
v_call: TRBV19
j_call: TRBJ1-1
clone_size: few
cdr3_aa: CASIGTATEAFF
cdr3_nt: TGTGCCAGTATAGGGACAGCCACTGAAGCTTTCTTT

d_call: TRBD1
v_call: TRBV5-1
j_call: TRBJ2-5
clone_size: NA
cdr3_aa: CASSLGDRRAETQYF
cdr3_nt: TGCGCCAGCAGCTTGGGGGACAGGAGGGCAGAGACCCAGTACTTC

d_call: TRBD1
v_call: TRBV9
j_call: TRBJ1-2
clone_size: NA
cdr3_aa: CASSVAVGQTFYGYTF
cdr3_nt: TGTGCCAGCAGCGTAGCGGTGGGACAGACCTTCTATGGCTACACCTTC

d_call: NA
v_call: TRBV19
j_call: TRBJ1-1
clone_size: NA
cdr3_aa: CASSMWTANTEAFF
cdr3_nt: TGTGCCAGTAGTATGTGGACAGCGAACACTGAAGCTTTCTTT

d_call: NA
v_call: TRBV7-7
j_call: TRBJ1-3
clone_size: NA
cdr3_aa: CASSSLGPGNTIYF
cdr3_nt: TGTGCTAGCAGCTCCCTGGGCCCTGGAAACACCATATATTTT

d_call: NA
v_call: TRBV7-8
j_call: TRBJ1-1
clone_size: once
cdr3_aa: CASSLGGVNTEAFF
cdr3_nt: TGTGCCAGCAGCTTAGGGGGGGTGAACACTGAAGCTTTCTTT

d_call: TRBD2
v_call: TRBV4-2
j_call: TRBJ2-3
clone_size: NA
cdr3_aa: CASSQDGGAADTQYF
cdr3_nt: TGTGCCAGCAGCCAAGACGGGGGGGCGGCAGATACGCAGTATTTT

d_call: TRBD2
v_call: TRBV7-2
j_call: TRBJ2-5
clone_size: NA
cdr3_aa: CASSTSGGQETQYF
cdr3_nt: TGTGCCAGCAGCACAAGCGGGGGACAAGAGACCCAGTACTTC

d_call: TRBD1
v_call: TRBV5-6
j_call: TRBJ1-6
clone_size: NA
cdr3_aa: CASSFGTENSPLHF
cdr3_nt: TGTGCCAGCAGTTTTGGGACAGAGAATTCACCCCTCCACTTT

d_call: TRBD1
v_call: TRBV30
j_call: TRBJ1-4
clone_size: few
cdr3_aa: CAWTGQANEKLFF
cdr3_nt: TGTGCCTGGACAGGACAGGCTAATGAAAAACTGTTTTTT

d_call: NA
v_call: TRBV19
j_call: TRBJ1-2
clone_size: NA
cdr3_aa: CASSGQRVYGYTF
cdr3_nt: TGTGCCAGTAGTGGACAGAGAGTATATGGCTACACCTTC

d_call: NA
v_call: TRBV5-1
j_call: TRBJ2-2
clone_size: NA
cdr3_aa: CASSLVSRNTGELFF
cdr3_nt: TGCGCCAGCAGCTTGGTCTCCCGGAACACCGGGGAGCTGTTTTTT

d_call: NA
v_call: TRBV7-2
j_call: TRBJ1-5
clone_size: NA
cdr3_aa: CASSLTRVDQPQHF
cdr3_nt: TGTGCCAGCAGCTTAACCAGGGTGGATCAGCCCCAGCATTTT

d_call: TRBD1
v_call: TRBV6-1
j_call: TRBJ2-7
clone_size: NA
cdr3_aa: CASSGGDRGFGYEQYF
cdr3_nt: TGTGCCAGCAGTGGGGGGGACAGGGGGTTTGGCTACGAGCAGTACTTC

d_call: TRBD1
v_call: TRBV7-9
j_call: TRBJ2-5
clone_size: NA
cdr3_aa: CASSWDRGMRETQYF
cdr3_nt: TGTGCCAGCAGCTGGGACAGGGGCATGAGGGAGACCCAGTACTTC

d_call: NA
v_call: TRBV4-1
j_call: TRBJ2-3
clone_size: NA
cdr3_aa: CASSQDGARLTDTQYF
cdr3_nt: TGCGCCAGCAGCCAAGACGGAGCGCGACTCACAGATACGCAGTATTTT

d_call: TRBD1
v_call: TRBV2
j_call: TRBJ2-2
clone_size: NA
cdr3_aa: CAGKGANTGELFF
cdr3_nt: TGTGCCGGCAAGGGGGCAAACACCGGGGAGCTGTTTTTT

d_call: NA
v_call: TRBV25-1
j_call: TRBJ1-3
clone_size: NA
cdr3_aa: CASSRGGEPGNTIYF
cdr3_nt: TGTGCCAGCAGCCGAGGAGGGGAACCTGGAAACACCATATATTTT

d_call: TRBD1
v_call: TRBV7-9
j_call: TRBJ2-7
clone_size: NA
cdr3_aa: CASSLGQGAKYEQYF
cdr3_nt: TGTGCCAGCAGCTTGGGACAGGGGGCTAAGTACGAGCAGTACTTC

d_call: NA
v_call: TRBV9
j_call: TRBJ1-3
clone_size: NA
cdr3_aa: CASSAGQTGNTIYF
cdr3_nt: TGTGCCAGCAGCGCAGGACAGACTGGAAACACCATATATTTT

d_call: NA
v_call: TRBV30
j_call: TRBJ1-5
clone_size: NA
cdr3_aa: CAWKGINQPQHF
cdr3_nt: TGTGCCTGGAAGGGGATCAATCAGCCCCAGCATTTT

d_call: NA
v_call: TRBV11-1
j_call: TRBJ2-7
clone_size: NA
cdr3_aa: CASSLASDSAYEQYF
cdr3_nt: TGTGCCAGCAGCTTAGCTTCGGACAGCGCCTACGAGCAGTACTTC

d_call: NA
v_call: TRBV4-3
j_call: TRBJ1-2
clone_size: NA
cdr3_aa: CASRFWNRDLGYTF
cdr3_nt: TGCGCCAGCCGTTTTTGGAACAGGGATTTGGGCTACACCTTC

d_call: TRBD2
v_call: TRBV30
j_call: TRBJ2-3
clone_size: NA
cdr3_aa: CAWSELAGDTQYF
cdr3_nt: TGTGCCTGGAGTGAACTAGCGGGGGATACGCAGTATTTT

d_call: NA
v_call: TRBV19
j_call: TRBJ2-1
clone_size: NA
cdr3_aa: CASSLSGPSEQFF
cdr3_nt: TGTGCCAGTAGTCTCTCGGGTCCGTCAGAGCAGTTCTTC

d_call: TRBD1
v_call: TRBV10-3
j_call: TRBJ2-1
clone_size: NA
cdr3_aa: CAISGPAGQGPYNEQFF
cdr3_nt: TGTGCCATCAGTGGACCCGCGGGACAGGGACCTTACAATGAGCAGTTCTTC

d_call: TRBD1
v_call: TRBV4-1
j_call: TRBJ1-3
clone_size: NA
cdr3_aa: CASSQGQGADTIYF
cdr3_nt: TGCGCCAGCAGCCAAGGACAGGGTGCGGACACCATATATTTT

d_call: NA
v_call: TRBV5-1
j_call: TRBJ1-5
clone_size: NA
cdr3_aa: CASSLELGGQPQHF
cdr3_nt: TGCGCCAGCAGCTTGGAGTTGGGGGGACAGCCCCAGCATTTT

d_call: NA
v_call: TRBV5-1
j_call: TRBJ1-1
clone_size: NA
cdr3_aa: CASSLDGTLNTEAFF
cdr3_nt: TGCGCCAGCAGCTTGGATGGCACATTGAACACTGAAGCTTTCTTT

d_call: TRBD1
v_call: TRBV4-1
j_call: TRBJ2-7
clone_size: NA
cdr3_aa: CASSPTGTGTYEQYF
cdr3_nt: TGCGCCAGCAGCCCTACCGGGACAGGGACCTACGAGCAGTACTTC

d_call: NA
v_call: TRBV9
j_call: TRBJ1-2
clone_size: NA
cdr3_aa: CASSVASGGDRGYTF
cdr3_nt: TGTGCCAGCAGCGTAGCTTCGGGAGGGGATCGCGGCTACACCTTC

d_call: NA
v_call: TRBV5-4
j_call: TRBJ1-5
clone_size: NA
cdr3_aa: CASSLPTNQPQHF
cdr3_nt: TGTGCCAGCAGCTTGCCCACAAATCAGCCCCAGCATTTT

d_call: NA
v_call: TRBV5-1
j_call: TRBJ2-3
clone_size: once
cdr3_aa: CASSLPGSTDTQYF
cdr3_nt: TGCGCCAGCAGCTTGCCGGGTAGCACAGATACGCAGTATTTT

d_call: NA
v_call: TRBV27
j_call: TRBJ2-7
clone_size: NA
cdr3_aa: CASSLRFVSSYEQYF
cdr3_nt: TGTGCCAGCAGTTTACGCTTTGTGAGCTCCTACGAGCAGTACTTC

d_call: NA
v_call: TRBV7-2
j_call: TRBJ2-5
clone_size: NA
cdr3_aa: CASSTDRQETQYF
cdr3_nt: TGTGCCAGCAGCACGGACAGACAAGAGACCCAGTACTTC

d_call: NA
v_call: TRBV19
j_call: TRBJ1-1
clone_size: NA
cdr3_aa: CASSWQAVGGNTEAFF
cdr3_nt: TGTGCCAGTAGTTGGCAGGCAGTCGGGGGGAACACTGAAGCTTTCTTT

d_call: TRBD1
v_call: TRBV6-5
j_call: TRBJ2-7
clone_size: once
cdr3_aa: CASSSQGAVSYEQYF
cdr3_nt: TGTGCCAGCAGTTCTCAGGGGGCCGTTTCCTACGAGCAGTACTTC

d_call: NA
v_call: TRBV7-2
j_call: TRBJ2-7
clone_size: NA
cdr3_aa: CASSPNGHGEQYF
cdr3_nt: TGTGCCAGCAGCCCCAACGGACACGGCGAGCAGTACTTC

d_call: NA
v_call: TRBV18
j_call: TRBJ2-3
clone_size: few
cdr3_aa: CASSPSGPDTQYF
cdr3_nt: TGTGCCAGCTCACCCAGCGGGCCCGATACGCAGTATTTT

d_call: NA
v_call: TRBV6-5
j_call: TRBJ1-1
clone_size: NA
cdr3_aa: CASRRGSSEAFF
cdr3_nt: TGTGCCAGCAGAAGGGGGTCGTCTGAAGCTTTCTTT